These T cell receptor beta chains were read from a single sample in a study of OX40 agonist ivuxolimab in advanced cancers. Clones were read by immunoSEQ multiplex PCR, and TCRdb kept only the in-frame ones, dropping some. The sample contains 80,000 to 100,000 clones, around nine tenths of which appear only once. The starting material was CD4+ or CD8+ T cells sorted from blood, obtained in a trial of the OX40 agonist ivuxolimab. These receptors were collected from an adult with an advanced solid tumor such as melanoma, head and neck, liver or kidney cancer. The CDR3 runs from the conserved cysteine through the conserved F or W.

V gene: TRBV29-1
CDR3 protein: CSAFLGSGANVLTF

V gene: TRBV29-1
CDR3 protein: CSGRLRDEKLFF

V gene: TRBV19
CDR3 protein: CASSMIRTEAFF

V gene: TRBV2
CDR3 protein: CASSYGDTQYF

V gene: TRBV11-2
CDR3 protein: CASSLEGFNGELFF

V gene: TRBV19
CDR3 protein: CASSSPGQKRQPQHF

V gene: TRBV5-1
CDR3 protein: CASRDLAGGAQGGSNEQFF

V gene: TRBV18
CDR3 protein: CASSPEENYGYTF

V gene: TRBV27
CDR3 protein: CASSSARTGLSPGELFF

V gene: TRBV5-1
CDR3 protein: CASSLDGAGGGYEQFF

V gene: TRBV29-1
CDR3 protein: CSAVSSGGYEQYF

V gene: TRBV7-2
CDR3 protein: CASSLDGDTDTQYF

V gene: TRBV6-8
CDR3 protein: CASSDTRGGNQETQYF

V gene: TRBV5-4
CDR3 protein: CASSPAGNTDTQYF

V gene: TRBV5-4
CDR3 protein: CASSLGKGRETQYF

V gene: TRBV4-1
CDR3 protein: CASSQGTGVGGTQYF

V gene: TRBV5-1
CDR3 protein: CASSGEGETQYF

V gene: TRBV7-9
CDR3 protein: CASSSRQGVNSPLHF

V gene: TRBV5-1
CDR3 protein: CASSKQGEYEQYF

V gene: TRBV9
CDR3 protein: CASSVDSEGWDHPSYETQYF

V gene: TRBV10-3
CDR3 protein: CAIRTNSGEAFF

V gene: TRBV18
CDR3 protein: CASSLNVVGLKETQYF

V gene: TRBV7-3
CDR3 protein: CASSLVGGGGGSEQYF

V gene: TRBV5-1
CDR3 protein: CASSLTMGGGYTF

V gene: TRBV5-4
CDR3 protein: CASSLDRGIGELFF

V gene: TRBV30
CDR3 protein: CAWSKLGTRGYTF

V gene: TRBV18
CDR3 protein: CASSQIRDSGNTIYF

V gene: TRBV6-1
CDR3 protein: CASIAALGWTGELFF

V gene: TRBV6-1
CDR3 protein: CASSEGLAGLLKDTQYF

V gene: TRBV28
CDR3 protein: CASSLGRGVLGASLTDTQYF

V gene: TRBV10-3
CDR3 protein: CAISLVGEKLFF

V gene: TRBV4-3
CDR3 protein: CASSQEPRGSYEQYF

V gene: TRBV11-2
CDR3 protein: CASSRGGTGDQPQHF

V gene: TRBV30
CDR3 protein: CAWRGTGPYYEQYF

V gene: TRBV7-9
CDR3 protein: CASSFGGIYGYTF

V gene: TRBV4-3
CDR3 protein: CASSQEGSGAETQYF

V gene: TRBV18
CDR3 protein: CASSPGTATEAFF

V gene: TRBV5-6
CDR3 protein: CASSGSSRVRGREEAFF

V gene: TRBV6-1
CDR3 protein: CASSVPTTGANYGYTF

V gene: TRBV4-1
CDR3 protein: CASSQDPSPRGLGEQYF

V gene: TRBV6-1
CDR3 protein: CASSEVFGNPTDTQYF

V gene: TRBV4-3
CDR3 protein: CASSQDMARGLFF

V gene: TRBV7-9
CDR3 protein: CASSLAWASEAFF

V gene: TRBV14
CDR3 protein: CASSQDRLSGVTQYF

V gene: TRBV18
CDR3 protein: CASSAGTGGEAFF

V gene: TRBV10-3
CDR3 protein: CAISGSLTSYEQYF

V gene: TRBV19
CDR3 protein: CASSIARLGDGYTF

V gene: TRBV5-4
CDR3 protein: CASSLGGRDEQFF

V gene: TRBV19
CDR3 protein: CASSPQANTGELFF

V gene: TRBV29-1
CDR3 protein: CSGRLDRSAGKKNEQFF

V gene: TRBV4-3
CDR3 protein: CASSQGGADTGELFF

V gene: TRBV6-1
CDR3 protein: CATLEGAEIIQYF

V gene: TRBV5-4
CDR3 protein: CASSPRRGQGLTGELFF

V gene: TRBV19
CDR3 protein: CASSIVAQGADTQYF

V gene: TRBV5-4
CDR3 protein: CASSPGGSEGVQQYF

V gene: TRBV19
CDR3 protein: CASSRQPTGGYTEAFF

V gene: TRBV7-2
CDR3 protein: CASSPGYSNQPQHF

V gene: TRBV7-2
CDR3 protein: CASSLDRDIGELFF

V gene: TRBV18
CDR3 protein: CASSPRGGQATYEQYF

V gene: TRBV5-1
CDR3 protein: CASSLVDRDEEPQHF